This T cell receptor (beta chain) was recorded in a study of lymphopenia after photon versus proton radiotherapy (dated by TCRdb to about 2019). As for the study more broadly: Photon and proton radiation therapy were compared by the study for their immunological effects in patients with gastrointestinal tumors who developed high-grade lymphopenia. The study aimed to characterize how the two radiation modalities differ in their impact on the immune system. The cohort included approximately 18 patients with gastrointestinal tumors who developed lymphopenia after receiving either photon or proton therapy. What the authors observed across the whole study: Across the cohort, a larger post-nadir drop in TCR diversity was inversely correlated with overall survival time among patients who died. The survival association was assessed only in patients who died, and better survival with proton therapy was presented by the authors as a possibility rather than a demonstrated result. After the lymphocyte count nadir, oligoclonal expansion, especially of CD8+ Temra cells, was observed in photon-treated repertoires, and the drop in diversity was driven by this expansion. Relative stability during treatment was observed in proton-treated patients, whereas loss of naive T cells and TCR diversity and gain of effector/memory populations were observed in photon-treated patients.

On this clone: Its antigen target is currently unknown. Base qualities are not at hand, and no much larger clone is one base apart.

Library method: the immunoSEQ multiplex PCR assay. Alongside multiparametric flow cytometry, deep sequencing of rearranged TCR beta loci was used to profile the T cell repertoires. TCRdb limited this immuneACCESS table to in-frame rearrangements with V and J called. A share of clones is missing; checked studies link under half to unresolved V genes, and the rest is unexplained. This sample has more than 45,000 clones in its table, and roughly 83% of those were observed once. About 2% of the sample is held by the ten biggest clonotypes. Counted from cysteine to phenylalanine, this CDR3 has 17 amino acids. The entry retains the CDR3 DNA only, 51 bases that are in frame from base 1. Between the V and J ends, shortened by 3 bases and 4 bases respectively, the junction contains 19 bases. CDR1 MGHRA and CDR2 YSYEKL were looked up in the germline V gene.

The sequencing here drew on peripheral blood, taken from a patient treated with proton-based radiotherapy. This sequence uses TRBV4-1 and TRBJ2-1, with no confident D gene call. The sequence derives from a man between 60 and 75 years old with pancreatic cancer. The CDR3 protein sequence reads: CASSHGKGSRLYNEQFF. The DNA sequence is TGCGCCAGCAGCCACGGTAAGGGCAGCCGGTTATACAATGAGCAGTTCTTC.